This T cell receptor (beta chain) was captured by sequencing in a study of tumor-infiltrating lymphocytes in oesophageal squamous cell carcinoma. A single record per CDR3 protein comes from TCRdb applying MiXCR to the PCR reads. The sample includes 15,000 to 20,000 distinct CDR3 sequences, 47% of them seen just once. Germline V gives CDR1 LGHNA, CDR2 YSLEER. V dropped 6 bases and J dropped 2 bases, with 10 bases sitting between them. This CDR3 is 14 amino acids long. The receptor's source is a female donor with esophageal squamous cell carcinoma. Input material: normal esophageal tissue next to the tumor. V is TRBV4-3 and J is TRBJ2-2; the D gene is possibly TRBD1 (6 bases). The CDR3 loop reads CASSYRVNTGELFF. For the CDR3, the DNA is TGCGCCAGCAGTTACAGGGTCAACACCGGGGAGCTGTTTTTT.